The subject of this entry is one T cell receptor beta chain. Its antigen is currently unknown. TCRdb's copy holds only in-frame clones and misses some; the assay was immunoSEQ multiplex PCR. The sample lists about 33,000 clones, around three quarters seen once, with roughly 15% in the top ten. This specimen comes from a study of T cells in localized non-small cell lung cancer. General study results and limits: Paired adjacent lung recovered a median approximately 62 of the top 100 tumor clones. The highest T cell clonality was in uninvolved adjacent lung, above tumor. Prolonged overall survival went with higher T cell density in the blood. Sequencing was restricted to one tumor region; therefore, heterogeneity remains possible.

CDR3 length equals 16 residues. The germline CDR1 and CDR2 sequences are MNHEY and SMNVEV (reference sequence). Trimming took 4 bases from V and 4 from J, leaving 19 bases between them. The sample consisted of peripheral blood, taken before any cancer treatment. This sequence joins TRBV27 and TRBJ1-1; D gene uncertain. This clonotype was sampled from a male donor aged 60 or over with stage III squamous cell lung carcinoma. The CDR3 loop reads CASSSKLITVSTEAFF. For the CDR3, the DNA is TGTGCCAGCAGTTCAAAACTCATAACAGTGAGCACTGAAGCTTTCTTT.